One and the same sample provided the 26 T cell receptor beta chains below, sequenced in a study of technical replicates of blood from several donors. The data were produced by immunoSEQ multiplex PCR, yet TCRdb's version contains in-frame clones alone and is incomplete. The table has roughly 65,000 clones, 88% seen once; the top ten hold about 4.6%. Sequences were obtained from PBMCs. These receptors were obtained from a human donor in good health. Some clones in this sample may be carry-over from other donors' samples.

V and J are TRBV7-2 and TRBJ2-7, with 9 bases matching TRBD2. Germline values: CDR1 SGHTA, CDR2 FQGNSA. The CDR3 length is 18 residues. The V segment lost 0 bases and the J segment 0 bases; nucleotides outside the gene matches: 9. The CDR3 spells CASSLAYRLAESSYEQYF. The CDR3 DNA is TGTGCCAGCAGCTTAGCCTACAGACTAGCGGAGAGCTCCTACGAGCAGTACTTC.

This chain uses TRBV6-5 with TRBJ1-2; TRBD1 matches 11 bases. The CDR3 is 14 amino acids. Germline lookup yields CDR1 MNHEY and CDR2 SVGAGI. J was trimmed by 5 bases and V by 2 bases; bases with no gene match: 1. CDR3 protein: CASSYRDRGYGYTF. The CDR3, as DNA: TGTGCCAGCAGTTACCGGGACAGGGGGTATGGCTACACCTTC.

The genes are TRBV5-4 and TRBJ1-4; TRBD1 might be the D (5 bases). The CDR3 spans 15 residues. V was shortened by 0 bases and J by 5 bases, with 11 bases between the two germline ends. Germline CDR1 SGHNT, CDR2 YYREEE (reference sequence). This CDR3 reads CASSLDGAGNEKLFF. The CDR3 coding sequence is TGTGCCAGCAGCTTGGACGGGGCGGGAAATGAAAAACTGTTTTTT.

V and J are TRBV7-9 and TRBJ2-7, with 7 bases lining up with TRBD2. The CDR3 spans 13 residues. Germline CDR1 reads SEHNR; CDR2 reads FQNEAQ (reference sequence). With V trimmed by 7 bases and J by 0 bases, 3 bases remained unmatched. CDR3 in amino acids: CASKSGASYEQYF. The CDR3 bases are TGTGCCAGCAAAAGCGGGGCCTCCTACGAGCAGTACTTC.

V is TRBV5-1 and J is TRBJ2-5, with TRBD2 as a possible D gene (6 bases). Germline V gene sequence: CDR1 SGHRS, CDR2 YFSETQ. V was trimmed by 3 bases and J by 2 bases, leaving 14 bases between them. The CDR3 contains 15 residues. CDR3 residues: CASSYAVGGQETQYF. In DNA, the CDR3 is TGCGCCAGCAGCTACGCTGTCGGGGGTCAAGAGACCCAGTACTTC.

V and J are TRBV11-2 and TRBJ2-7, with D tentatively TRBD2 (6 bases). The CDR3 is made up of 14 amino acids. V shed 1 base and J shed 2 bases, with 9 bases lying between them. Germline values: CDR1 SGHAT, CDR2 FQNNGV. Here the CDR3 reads CASSLAGETYEQYF. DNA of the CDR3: TGTGCCAGCAGCTTAGCGGGAGAAACCTACGAGCAGTACTTC. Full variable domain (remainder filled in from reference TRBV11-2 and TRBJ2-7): EAGVAQSPRYKIIEKRQSVAFWCNPISGHATLYWYQQILGQGPKLLIQFQNNGVVDDSQLPKDRFSAERLKGVDSTLKIQPAKLEDSAVYLCASSLAGETYEQYFGPGTRLTVT.

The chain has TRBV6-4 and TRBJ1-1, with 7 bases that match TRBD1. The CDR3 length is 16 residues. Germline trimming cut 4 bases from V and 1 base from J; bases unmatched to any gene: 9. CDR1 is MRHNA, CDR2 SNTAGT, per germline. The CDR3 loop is CASSGGDSDENTEAFF. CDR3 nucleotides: TGTGCCAGCAGTGGAGGGGACAGCGATGAGAACACTGAAGCTTTCTTT.

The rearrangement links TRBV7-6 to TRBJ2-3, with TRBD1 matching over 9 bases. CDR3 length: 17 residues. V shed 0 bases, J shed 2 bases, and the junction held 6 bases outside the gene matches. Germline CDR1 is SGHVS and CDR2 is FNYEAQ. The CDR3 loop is CASSLASRDRATDTQYF. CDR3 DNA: TGTGCCAGCAGCTTAGCTTCCCGGGACAGGGCCACAGATACGCAGTATTTT.

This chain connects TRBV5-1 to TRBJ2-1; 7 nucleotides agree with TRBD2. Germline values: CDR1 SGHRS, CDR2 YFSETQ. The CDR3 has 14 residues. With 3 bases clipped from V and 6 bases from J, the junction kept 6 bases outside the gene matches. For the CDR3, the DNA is TGCGCCAGCAGCTACCTTAGCGGGTCCAATGAGCAGTTCTTC. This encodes CASSYLSGSNEQFF.

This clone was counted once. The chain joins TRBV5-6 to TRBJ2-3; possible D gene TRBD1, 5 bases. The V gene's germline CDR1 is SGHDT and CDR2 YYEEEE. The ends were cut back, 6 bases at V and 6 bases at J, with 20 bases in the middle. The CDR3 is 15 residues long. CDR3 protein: CASIPSWGPGDTQYF. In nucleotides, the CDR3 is TGTGCCAGCATCCCTTCGTGGGGTCCAGGGGATACGCAGTATTTT.

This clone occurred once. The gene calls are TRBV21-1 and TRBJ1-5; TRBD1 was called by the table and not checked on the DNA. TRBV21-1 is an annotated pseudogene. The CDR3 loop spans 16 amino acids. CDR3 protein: CASSNNVRVGDQPQHF. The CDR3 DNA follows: TGTGCCAGCAGCAACAATGTCAGGGTAGGGGATCAGCCCCAGCATTTT.

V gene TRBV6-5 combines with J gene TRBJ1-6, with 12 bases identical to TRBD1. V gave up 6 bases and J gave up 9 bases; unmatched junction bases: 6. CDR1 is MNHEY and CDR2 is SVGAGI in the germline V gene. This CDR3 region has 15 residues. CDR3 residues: CASRLGQGAFSPLHF. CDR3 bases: TGTGCCAGCAGGCTGGGACAGGGGGCTTTTTCACCCCTCCACTTT.

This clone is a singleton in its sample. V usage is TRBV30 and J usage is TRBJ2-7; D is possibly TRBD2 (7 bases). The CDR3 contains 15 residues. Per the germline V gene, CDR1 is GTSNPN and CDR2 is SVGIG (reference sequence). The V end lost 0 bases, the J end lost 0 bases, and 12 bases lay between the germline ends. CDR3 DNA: TGTGCCTGGAGTGTACAGGGAGGGTCCTCCTACGAGCAGTACTTC. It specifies CAWSVQGGSSYEQYF.

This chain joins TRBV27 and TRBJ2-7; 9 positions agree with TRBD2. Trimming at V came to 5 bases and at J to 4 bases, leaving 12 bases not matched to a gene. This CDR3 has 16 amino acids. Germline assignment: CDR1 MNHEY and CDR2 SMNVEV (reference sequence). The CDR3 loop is CASSKQTGLAVYEQYF. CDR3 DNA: TGTGCCAGCAGTAAACAAACGGGACTAGCAGTATACGAGCAGTACTTC.

The CDR3 DNA is TGCAGTGCAATCAGGGGCTACGAGCAGTACTTC. Amino acids: CSAIRGYEQYF. The V and J genes are TRBV20-1 and TRBJ2-7, with D possibly being TRBD1 (6 bases). The V gene's germline CDR1 is DFQATT and CDR2 SNEGSKA (reference sequence). CDR3 size: 11 residues. V was trimmed by 6 bases and J by 3 bases, leaving 9 bases between them.

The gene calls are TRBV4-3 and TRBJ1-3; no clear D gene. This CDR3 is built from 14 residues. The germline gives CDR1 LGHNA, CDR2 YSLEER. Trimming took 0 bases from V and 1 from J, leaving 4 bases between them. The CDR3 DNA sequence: TGCGCCAGCAGCCAAGACAGGTCTGGAAACACCATATATTTT. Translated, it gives CASSQDRSGNTIYF.

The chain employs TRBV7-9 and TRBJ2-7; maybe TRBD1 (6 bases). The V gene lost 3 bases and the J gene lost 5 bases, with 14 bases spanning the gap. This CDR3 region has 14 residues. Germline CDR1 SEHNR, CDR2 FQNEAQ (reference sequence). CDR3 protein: CASSFVQGIHEQYF. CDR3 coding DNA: TGTGCCAGCAGCTTCGTCCAGGGGATCCACGAGCAGTACTTC. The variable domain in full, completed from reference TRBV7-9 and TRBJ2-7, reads DTGVSQNPRHKITKRGQNVTFRCDPISEHNRLYWYRQTLGQGPEFLTYFQNEAQLEKSRLLSDRFSAERPKGSFSTLEIQRTEQGDSAMYLCASSFVQGIHEQYFGPGTRLTVT.

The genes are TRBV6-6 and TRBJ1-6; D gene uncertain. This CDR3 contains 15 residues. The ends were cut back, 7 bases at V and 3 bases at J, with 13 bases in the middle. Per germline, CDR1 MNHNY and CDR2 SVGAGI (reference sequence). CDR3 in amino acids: CASISAEGYNSPLHF. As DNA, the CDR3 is TGTGCCAGCATAAGCGCGGAGGGCTATAATTCACCCCTCCACTTT.

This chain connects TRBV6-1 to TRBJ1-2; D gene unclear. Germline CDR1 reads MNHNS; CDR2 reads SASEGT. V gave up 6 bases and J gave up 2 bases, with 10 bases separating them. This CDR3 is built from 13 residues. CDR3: CASSVQNNYGYTF. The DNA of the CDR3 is TGTGCCAGCAGCGTACAGAACAACTATGGCTACACCTTC.

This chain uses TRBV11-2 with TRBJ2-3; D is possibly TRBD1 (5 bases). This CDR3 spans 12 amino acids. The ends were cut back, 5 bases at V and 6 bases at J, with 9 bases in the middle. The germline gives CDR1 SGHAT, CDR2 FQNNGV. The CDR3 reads CASSRAGDTQYF. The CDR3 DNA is TGTGCCAGCAGCCGAGCAGGGGATACGCAGTATTTT.

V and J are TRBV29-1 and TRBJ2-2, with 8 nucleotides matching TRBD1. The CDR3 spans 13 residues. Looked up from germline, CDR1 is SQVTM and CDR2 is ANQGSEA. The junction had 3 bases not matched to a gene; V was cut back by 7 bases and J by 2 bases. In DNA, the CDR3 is TGCAGCGGGACAGGGATCAACACCGGGGAGCTGTTTTTT. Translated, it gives CSGTGINTGELFF.

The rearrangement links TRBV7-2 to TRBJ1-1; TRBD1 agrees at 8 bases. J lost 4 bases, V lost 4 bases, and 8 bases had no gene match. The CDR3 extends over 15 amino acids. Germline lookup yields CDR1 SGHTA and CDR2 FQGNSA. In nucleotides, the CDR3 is TGTGCCAGCAGCTCCAATTTGGGACAGGTCACTGAAGCTTTCTTT. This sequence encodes CASSSNLGQVTEAFF. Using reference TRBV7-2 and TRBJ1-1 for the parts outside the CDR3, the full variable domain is GAGVSQSPSNKVTEKGKDVELRCDPISGHTALYWYRQSLGQGLEFLIYFQGNSAPDKSGLPSDRFSAERTGGSVSTLTIQRTQQEDSAVYLCASSSNLGQVTEAFFGQGTRLTVV.

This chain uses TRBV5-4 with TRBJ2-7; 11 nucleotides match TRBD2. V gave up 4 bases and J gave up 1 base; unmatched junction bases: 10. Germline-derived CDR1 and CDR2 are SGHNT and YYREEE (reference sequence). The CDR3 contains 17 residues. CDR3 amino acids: CASSQRGSGRGSYEQYF. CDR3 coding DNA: TGTGCCAGCAGCCAACGCGGTAGCGGGAGGGGATCCTACGAGCAGTACTTC.

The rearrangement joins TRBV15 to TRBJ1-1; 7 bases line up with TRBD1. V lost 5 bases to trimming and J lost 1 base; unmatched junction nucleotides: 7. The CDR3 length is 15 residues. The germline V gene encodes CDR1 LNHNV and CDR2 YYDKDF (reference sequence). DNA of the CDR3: TGTGCCACCAGCGCAGGGGGACAGAAGAACACTGAAGCTTTCTTT. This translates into CATSAGGQKNTEAFF. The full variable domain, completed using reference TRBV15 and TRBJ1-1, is DAMVIQNPRYQVTQFGKPVTLSCSQTLNHNVMYWYQQKSSQAPKLLFHYYDKDFNNEADTPDNFQSRRPNTSFCFLDIRSPGLGDTAMYLCATSAGGQKNTEAFFGQGTRLTVV.

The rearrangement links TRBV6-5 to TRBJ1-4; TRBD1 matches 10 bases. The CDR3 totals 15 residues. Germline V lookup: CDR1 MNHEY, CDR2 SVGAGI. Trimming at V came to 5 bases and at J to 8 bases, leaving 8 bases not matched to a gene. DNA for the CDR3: TGTGCCAGCAGTAAAAGACAGGGGGCAGGAGAAAAACTGTTTTTT. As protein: CASSKRQGAGEKLFF.

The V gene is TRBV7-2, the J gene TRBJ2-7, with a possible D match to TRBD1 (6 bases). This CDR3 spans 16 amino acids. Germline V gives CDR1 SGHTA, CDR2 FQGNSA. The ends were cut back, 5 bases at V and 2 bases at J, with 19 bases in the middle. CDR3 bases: TGTGCCAGCAGCCTACGTTGGGCGGACAGCCCCTACGAGCAGTACTTC. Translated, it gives CASSLRWADSPYEQYF.